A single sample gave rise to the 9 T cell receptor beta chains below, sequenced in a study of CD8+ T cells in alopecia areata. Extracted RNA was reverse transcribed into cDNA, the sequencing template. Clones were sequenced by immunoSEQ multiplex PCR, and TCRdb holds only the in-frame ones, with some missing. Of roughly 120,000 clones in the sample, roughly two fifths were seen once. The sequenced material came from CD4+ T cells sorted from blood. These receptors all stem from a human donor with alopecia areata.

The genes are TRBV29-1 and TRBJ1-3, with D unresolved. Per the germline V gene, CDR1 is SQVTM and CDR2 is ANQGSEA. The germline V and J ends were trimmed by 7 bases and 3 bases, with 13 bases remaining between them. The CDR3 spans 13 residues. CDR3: CSAALSYGNTIYF. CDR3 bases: TGCAGCGCGGCCCTCTCTTATGGAAACACCATATATTTT.

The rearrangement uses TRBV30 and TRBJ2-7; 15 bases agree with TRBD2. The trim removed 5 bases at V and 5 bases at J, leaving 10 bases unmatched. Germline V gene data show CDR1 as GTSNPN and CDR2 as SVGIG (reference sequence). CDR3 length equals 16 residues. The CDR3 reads CAWGTSGRPKIDEQYF. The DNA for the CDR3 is TGTGCCTGGGGGACTAGCGGGAGGCCAAAGATCGACGAGCAGTACTTC.

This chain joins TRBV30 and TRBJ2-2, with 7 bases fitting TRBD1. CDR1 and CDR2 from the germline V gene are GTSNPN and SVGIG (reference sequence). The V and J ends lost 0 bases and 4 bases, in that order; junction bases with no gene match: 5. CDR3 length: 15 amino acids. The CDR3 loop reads CAWSVQSGGTGELFF. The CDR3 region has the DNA TGTGCCTGGAGTGTACAATCAGGGGGCACCGGGGAGCTGTTTTTT.

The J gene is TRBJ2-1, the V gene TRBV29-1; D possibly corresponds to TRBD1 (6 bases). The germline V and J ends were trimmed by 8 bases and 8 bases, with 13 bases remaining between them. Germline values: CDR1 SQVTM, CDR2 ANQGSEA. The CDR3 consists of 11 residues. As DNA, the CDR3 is TGCAGCTTTCGGACAGAATATGAGCAGTTCTTC. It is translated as CSFRTEYEQFF.

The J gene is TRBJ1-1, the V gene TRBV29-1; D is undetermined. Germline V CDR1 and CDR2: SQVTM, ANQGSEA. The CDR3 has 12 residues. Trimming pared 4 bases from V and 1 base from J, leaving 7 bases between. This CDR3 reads CSVGAENTEAFF. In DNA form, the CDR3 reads TGCAGCGTTGGGGCCGAGAACACTGAAGCTTTCTTT.

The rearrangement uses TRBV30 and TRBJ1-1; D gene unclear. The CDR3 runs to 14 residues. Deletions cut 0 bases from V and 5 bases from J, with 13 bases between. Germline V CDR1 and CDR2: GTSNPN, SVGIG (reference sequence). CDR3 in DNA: TGTGCCTGGAGTGTACTAAGAACACAAACTGAAGCTTTCTTT. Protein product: CAWSVLRTQTEAFF.

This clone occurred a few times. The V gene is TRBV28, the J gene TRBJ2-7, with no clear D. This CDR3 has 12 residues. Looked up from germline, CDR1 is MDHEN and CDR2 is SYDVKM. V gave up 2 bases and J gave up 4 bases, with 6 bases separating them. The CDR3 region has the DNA TGTGCCAGCAGTTTAGGCCGGTACGAGCAGTACTTC. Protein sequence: CASSLGRYEQYF.

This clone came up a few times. As DNA, the CDR3 is TGCGCCAGCAGTCAATTTGGTGGTAGCTCCTACAATGAGCAGTTCTTC. Translating gives CASSQFGGSSYNEQFF. The J gene is TRBJ2-1, the V gene TRBV23-1; D not resolved. TRBV23-1 is an ORF, with its function uncertain. The CDR3 runs to 16 residues. Trimming took off 1 base at V and 0 bases at J, with 10 bases between the two ends.

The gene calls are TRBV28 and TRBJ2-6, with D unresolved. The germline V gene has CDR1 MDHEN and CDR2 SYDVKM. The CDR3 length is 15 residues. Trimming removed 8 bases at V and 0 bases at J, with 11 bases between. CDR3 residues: CASVRQPSGANVLTF. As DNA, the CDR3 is TGTGCCAGCGTACGGCAGCCCTCTGGGGCCAACGTCCTGACTTTC.